The sequence of this T cell receptor beta chain was determined in a study of cytomegalovirus exposure and HLA in healthy donors. Germline CDR1 SGHDT, CDR2 YYEEEE. The CDR3 consists of 17 residues. Primers included in the PCR were 60 Vbeta and 13 Jbeta primers. Data came from immunoSEQ multiplex PCR; TCRdb stores just in-frame clones and leaves some out. Of about 97,000 clones in the sample, 50% to 70% were seen once. The sample consisted of PBMCs. This TCR came from a human donor in good health. This chain connects TRBV5-6 to TRBJ2-5, with 11 bases matching TRBD2. The better agreement between TRBJ2-7 and the DNA end casts doubt on the J call. CDR3 sequence reads: CASSLTGLADFSYEQYF. The CDR3 DNA reads as TGTGCCAGCAGCTTAACGGGACTAGCGGATTTCTCCTACGAGCAGTACTTC.